The 20 T cell receptor beta chains reported below all come from one sample, sequenced in a study of a mutant IDH1 vaccine in newly diagnosed glioma. Sequencing used immunoSEQ multiplex PCR; TCRdb keeps in-frame clones, though not all of them. The sample consists of roughly 60,000 clones, more than 75% of them appearing once. Indicated time point: week 23, last vaccination. Every vaccine dose comprised 300 ug of mutant IDH1 20-mer peptide plus topical imiquimod. Their antigen targets remain unknown. The material was PBMCs, obtained from a glioma patient whose treatment included an IDH1 peptide vaccine. These receptors were collected from a man under 40 with glioma.

This chain joins TRBV28 and TRBJ1-2; D perhaps matches TRBD1 (6 bases). The CDR3 loop spans 16 amino acids. V gave up 6 bases and J gave up 8 bases, with 25 bases separating them. The germline V gene has CDR1 MDHEN and CDR2 SYDVKM. The CDR3 DNA sequence: TGTGCCAGCAGCTCTAACCGAAGGGGGGACCCGCGGGGCTACACCTTC. Translating gives CASSSNRRGDPRGYTF.

The rearrangement links TRBV5-6 to TRBJ2-1, with D possibly being TRBD1 (5 bases). CDR3 length equals 17 residues. Germline CDR1 reads SGHDT; CDR2 reads YYEEEE. Trimming removed 1 base from V and 6 bases from J, with 20 bases in between. The CDR3 coding sequence is TGTGCCAGCAGCTTGCTGAGCCCGTCTTGGGGCGCCAATGAGCAGTTCTTC. It specifies CASSLLSPSWGANEQFF.

The rearrangement uses TRBV7-9 and TRBJ2-2; perhaps D is TRBD1 or TRBD2 (5 bases each). The CDR3 contains 13 residues. The V gene's germline CDR1 is SEHNR and CDR2 FQNEAQ (reference sequence). The V end lost 6 bases, the J end lost 2 bases, and 7 bases lay between the germline ends. The CDR3 DNA reads TGTGCCAGCAGTCGGGGCAACACCGGGGAGCTGTTTTTT. Translating gives CASSRGNTGELFF.

This chain joins TRBV27 and TRBJ2-7; maybe TRBD2 (6 bases). The CDR3 is 14 amino acids. CDR1 is MNHEY and CDR2 is SMNVEV in the germline V gene (reference sequence). Trimming cost V 4 bases and J 3 bases, with 13 bases left between them. The CDR3 loop is CASSSSESFYEQYF. The CDR3 DNA sequence: TGTGCCAGCAGTTCTAGCGAGAGCTTCTACGAGCAGTACTTC.

J is TRBJ1-2 and V is TRBV2, with 9 nucleotides matching TRBD1. After removal of 6 bases from V and 3 bases from J, the junction contained 5 bases not matched to a gene. The V gene's germline CDR1 is SNHLY and CDR2 FYNNEI. The CDR3 runs to 14 residues. The CDR3 loop reads CASRADRGYYGYTF. The CDR3 bases are TGTGCCAGCAGAGCGGACAGGGGATACTATGGCTACACCTTC.

The rearrangement uses TRBV2 and TRBJ2-3; D perhaps matches TRBD2 (5 bases). The CDR3 is 14 amino acids. Trimming left V 6 bases short and J 2 bases short, with 12 bases between. Germline CDR1 SNHLY, CDR2 FYNNEI. The CDR3 here is CASSQDYYTDTQYF. CDR3 nucleotide sequence: TGTGCCAGCAGCCAAGACTACTACACAGATACGCAGTATTTT.

The chain recombines TRBV7-9 with TRBJ2-2; D gene ambiguous. CDR1 is SEHNR and CDR2 is FQNEAQ in the germline V gene (reference sequence). Trimming pared 4 bases from V and 2 bases from J, leaving 8 bases between. CDR3 length: 14 amino acids. CDR3 amino acids: CASSSVRNTGELFF. CDR3 in DNA: TGTGCCAGCAGCTCGGTCCGCAACACCGGGGAGCTGTTTTTT.

The chain carries TRBV27 and TRBJ1-5; 7 bases map to TRBD1. V was pared by 5 bases and J by 6 bases, with 7 bases of the junction left unmatched. Germline V lookup: CDR1 MNHEY, CDR2 SMNVEV (reference sequence). The CDR3 is 14 amino acids. The CDR3, as DNA: TGTGCCAGCAGTCATCAGGGGGTGGGTCAGCCCCAGCATTTT. Translated, it gives CASSHQGVGQPQHF.

The V gene is TRBV14, the J gene TRBJ2-2; D possibly matches TRBD1 or TRBD2 (6 bases each). The germline V gene has CDR1 SGHDN and CDR2 FVKESK. This CDR3 region has 16 residues. Trimming took off 6 bases at V and 4 bases at J, with 18 bases between the two ends. CDR3 region: CASRPRGFRGTGELFF. CDR3 DNA: TGTGCCAGCAGACCCCGGGGGTTCAGGGGCACCGGGGAGCTGTTTTTT.

The CDR3 loop reads CASSGGVEQYF. The DNA of the CDR3 is TGTGCCAGCAGCGGGGGAGTCGAGCAGTACTTC. The chain combines TRBV5-6 with TRBJ2-5; D might be TRBD1 or TRBD2, each matching 5 bases. Near its end, the DNA agrees better with TRBJ2-7, so the J call may be wrong. Germline V gene sequence: CDR1 SGHDT, CDR2 YYEEEE. The length of the CDR3 is 11 residues.

The CDR3 bases are TGTGCCAGCAGTTACTCGCGCAGGGGGAACGAAAAACTGTTTTTT. Translation gives CASSYSRRGNEKLFF. V and J are TRBV6-5 and TRBJ1-4; the match to TRBD1 covers 7 bases. This CDR3 spans 15 amino acids. V trimming: 0 bases; J trimming: 8 bases; junction bases outside the gene matches: 6. Per germline, CDR1 MNHEY and CDR2 SVGAGI.

The genes are TRBV6-4 and TRBJ2-6; unclear D gene. The CDR3 runs to 15 residues. The V gene's germline CDR1 is MRHNA and CDR2 SNTAGT. Trimming took 4 bases from V and 0 from J, leaving 7 bases between them. For the CDR3, the DNA is TGTGCCAGCAGTGTCGATCGCTCTGGGGCCAACGTCCTGACTTTC. Residues: CASSVDRSGANVLTF.

The chain uses TRBV19 and TRBJ2-3; tentatively, D is TRBD1 (5 bases). The V gene's germline CDR1 is LNHDA and CDR2 SQIVND (reference sequence). The CDR3 is made up of 17 amino acids. With 0 bases removed from V and 6 bases from J, the gap between germline ends came to 19 bases. The CDR3 DNA reads as TGTGCCAGTAGTATAGAGGGCAGGACAACCGAATGGGATACGCAGTATTTT. It is translated as CASSIEGRTTEWDTQYF.

This clone has more than one count but fewer than ten. The chain couples TRBV19 to TRBJ1-5; 9 nucleotides align to TRBD1. Looked up from germline, CDR1 is LNHDA and CDR2 is SQIVND (reference sequence). The CDR3 is 14 residues long. J gave up 2 bases and V 8 bases, and 4 bases lay outside the gene matches. The CDR3 nucleotides are TGTGCCAGTGGGACAGGGTATGGCAATCAGCCCCAGCATTTT. This sequence encodes CASGTGYGNQPQHF.

The genes are TRBV5-1 and TRBJ2-7; 7 bases map to TRBD1. The ends lost 4 bases at V and 3 bases at J; junction bases unmatched: 10. The germline gives CDR1 SGHRS, CDR2 YFSETQ. The CDR3 consists of 15 residues. The CDR3 coding sequence is TGCGCCAGCAGCACGGACAGGAGCTCGTACTACGAGCAGTACTTC. Encoded protein: CASSTDRSSYYEQYF.

J is TRBJ2-1 and V is TRBV5-6; 15 bases map to TRBD2. V lost 0 bases to trimming and J lost 6 bases; unmatched junction nucleotides: 10. Germline lookup yields CDR1 SGHDT and CDR2 YYEEEE. This CDR3 has 19 residues. CDR3 in amino acids: CASSLVGLAGGRAPNEQFF. As DNA, the CDR3 is TGTGCCAGCAGCTTGGTGGGACTAGCGGGGGGCCGTGCCCCCAATGAGCAGTTCTTC.

This clone was detected only once. This chain joins TRBV10-3 and TRBJ1-1; TRBD1 matches 7 bases. Germline CDR1 reads ENHRY; CDR2 reads SYGVKD. The CDR3 is made up of 14 amino acids. V gave up 10 bases and J gave up 3 bases; unmatched junction bases: 11. The DNA for the CDR3 is TGTGCCACAGGAAGGGGGCGCGAGGACACTGAAGCTTTCTTT. Protein product: CATGRGREDTEAFF.

This rearrangement joins TRBV5-4 to TRBJ1-1; D is possibly TRBD1 (5 bases). The CDR3 has 14 residues. Germline V gene sequence: CDR1 SGHNT, CDR2 YYREEE (reference sequence). Trimming pared 1 base from V and 5 bases from J, leaving 12 bases between. The CDR3 protein is CASSLRRRGTEAFF. CDR3 DNA: TGTGCCAGCAGCTTGCGGAGGCGGGGGACTGAAGCTTTCTTT.

This clone was counted a few times. V is TRBV20-1 and J is TRBJ1-2; D uncertain. The CDR3 covers 10 residues. V was cut by 5 bases and J by 8 bases, with 9 bases left in between. CDR1 and CDR2 (germline): DFQATT, SNEGSKA (reference sequence). CDR3 bases: TGCAGTGCTCTGACACACGGCTACACCTTC. Translation gives CSALTHGYTF.

The table lists this clone with a few counts. The CDR3 carries no conserved terminal phenylalanine or tryptophan, so it likely arises from a read error. The limits of the CDR3 on the DNA are not certain, so only TCRdb's listed CDR3 is given. The chain uses TRBV2 and TRBJ1-6. Per germline, CDR1 SNHLY and CDR2 FYNNEI. Including both end residues, the CDR3 is 12 amino acids long. CDR3 sequence reads: CASSVRPGLGQI.